Shown below are 24 T cell receptor beta chains from a single sample sequenced in a study of cytomegalovirus exposure and HLA in healthy donors (dated by TCRdb to the late 2010s). Library preparation employed the immunoSEQ multiplex PCR assay. A mixture of 60 forward primers for TCR Vbeta segments and 13 reverse primers for TCR Jbeta segments was used in the multiplex PCR. In its TCRdb copy, this immuneACCESS table keeps in-frame sequences only and misses some clones. Where compared with another copy, unresolved V genes explain less than half of these, and the others have no known cause. This sample's clone table shows approximately 50,000 clones. The ten largest clones take up approximately 2.4% of the sample. The sample comprised PBMCs. Receptors were obtained from a female donor in good health and CMV-seronegative.

V usage is TRBV5-1 and J usage is TRBJ2-1; perhaps TRBD2 as D (5 bases). This CDR3 comprises 14 residues. Germline values: CDR1 SGHRS, CDR2 YFSETQ. V was clipped by 3 bases and J by 9 bases, with 16 bases between them. CDR3 in amino acids: CASSWDSEGSEQFF. The CDR3 region has the DNA TGCGCCAGCAGCTGGGATAGCGAGGGCTCTGAGCAGTTCTTC.

V usage is TRBV6-6 and J usage is TRBJ1-1; D ambiguous. Trimming stripped 8 bases from V and 0 bases from J, with 19 bases between. This CDR3 has 16 residues. Germline V gene data show CDR1 as MNHNY and CDR2 as SVGAGI (reference sequence). The DNA of the CDR3 is TGTGCCAGCCCGAGCCCGCGGCAATCCATGAACACTGAAGCTTTCTTT. It specifies CASPSPRQSMNTEAFF.

The chain is built from TRBV30 and TRBJ1-2, with D hard to call. Germline V gene sequence: CDR1 GTSNPN, CDR2 SVGIG (reference sequence). V lost 4 bases and J lost 6, with 12 bases in between. The CDR3 is made up of 12 amino acids. This chain's CDR3 is CAWTVSADGYTF. CDR3 in DNA: TGTGCCTGGACCGTCAGCGCCGATGGCTACACCTTC.

The rearrangement links TRBV7-9 to TRBJ2-1, with 8 bases that match TRBD2. The V and J ends lost 4 bases and 6 bases, in that order; junction bases with no gene match: 11. The CDR3 consists of 16 residues. Germline lookup yields CDR1 SEHNR and CDR2 FQNEAQ (reference sequence). In DNA, the CDR3 is TGTGCCAGCAGCTCCCGGGGAAGCGGGAGTGGCAATGAGCAGTTCTTC. Translated: CASSSRGSGSGNEQFF. The variable domain in full, with the rest retrieved from reference TRBV7-9 and TRBJ2-1, is DTGVSQNPRHKITKRGQNVTFRCDPISEHNRLYWYRQTLGQGPEFLTYFQNEAQLEKSRLLSDRFSAERPKGSFSTLEIQRTEQGDSAMYLCASSSRGSGSGNEQFFGPGTRLTVL.

The V gene is TRBV5-4, the J gene TRBJ1-1; a possible D gene is TRBD1 (6 bases). Trimming shortened V by 1 base and J by 2 bases, and 9 bases separated the two germline ends. Germline assignment: CDR1 SGHNT and CDR2 YYREEE (reference sequence). The CDR3 runs 14 residues. The CDR3 region has the DNA TGTGCCAGCAGCTTGCAACAGGGAAACACTGAAGCTTTCTTT. As protein: CASSLQQGNTEAFF.

This rearrangement joins TRBV7-9 to TRBJ2-5; D is perhaps TRBD2 (6 bases). V lost 5 bases, J lost 2 bases, and 15 bases lay in between. The CDR3 is 15 residues long. CDR1 SEHNR and CDR2 FQNEAQ come from the germline V gene (reference sequence). CDR3 amino acids: CASSVPLGGQETQYF. DNA of the CDR3: TGTGCCAGCAGCGTCCCCCTGGGAGGACAAGAGACCCAGTACTTC.

The chain employs TRBV29-1 and TRBJ2-1; 7 bases agree with TRBD1. Germline CDR1 is SQVTM and CDR2 is ANQGSEA. The CDR3 consists of 12 residues. Germline trimming cut 7 bases from V and 7 bases from J; bases unmatched to any gene: 7. The CDR3 region is CSADRAQNEQFF. As DNA, the CDR3 is TGCAGCGCAGACAGGGCTCAAAATGAGCAGTTCTTC.

CDR3 nucleotide sequence: TGCGCCAGCTCCCCCGTGGTGGTAGCCGCCGAGCAGTACTTC. It translates to CASSPVVVAAEQYF. J is TRBJ2-7 and V is TRBV5-1; D is uncertain. Trimming left V 7 bases short and J 6 bases short, with 20 bases between. The CDR3 has 14 residues. Germline-derived CDR1 and CDR2 are SGHRS and YFSETQ.

The chain recombines TRBV29-1 with TRBJ1-1; D is possibly TRBD1 (5 bases). Looked up from germline, CDR1 is SQVTM and CDR2 is ANQGSEA. The CDR3 has 12 residues. V was shortened by 6 bases and J by 3 bases, with 11 bases between the two germline ends. In DNA, the CDR3 is TGCAGCGTGACAGACTCTGACACTGAAGCTTTCTTT. Residues: CSVTDSDTEAFF.

The rearrangement uses TRBV7-9 and TRBJ2-4; TRBD1 matches 7 bases. CDR1 SEHNR and CDR2 FQNEAQ come from the germline V gene (reference sequence). The CDR3 covers 14 residues. Losses at the gene ends were 5 bases for V and 5 bases for J; bases not matched to a gene: 6. As DNA, the CDR3 is TGTGCCAGCAGCAGACAGGGTTCGGAAAACATTCAGTACTTC. Its translation is CASSRQGSENIQYF. The full variable domain, rest sourced from reference TRBV7-9 and TRBJ2-4, is DTGVSQNPRHKITKRGQNVTFRCDPISEHNRLYWYRQTLGQGPEFLTYFQNEAQLEKSRLLSDRFSAERPKGSFSTLEIQRTEQGDSAMYLCASSRQGSENIQYFGAGTRLSVL.

The V and J genes are TRBV15 and TRBJ2-5, with D tentatively TRBD2 (6 bases). This CDR3 is 15 amino acids long. Trimming pared 0 bases from V and 5 bases from J, leaving 13 bases between. Germline V gene sequence: CDR1 LNHNV, CDR2 YYDKDF (reference sequence). The CDR3 DNA reads as TGTGCCACCAGCAGAGATGCAGGGAGGCGGGAGACCCAGTACTTC. This codes for CATSRDAGRRETQYF.

The chain joins TRBV5-6 to TRBJ1-5; 10 nucleotides agree with TRBD1. The CDR3 is 16 amino acids. V dropped 2 bases and J dropped 0; count of bases not matched to a gene: 2. CDR1 SGHDT and CDR2 YYEEEE come from the germline V gene. CDR3 nucleotides: TGTGCCAGCAGCTTTTGGACAGGGGGTAGCAATCAGCCCCAGCATTTT. This translates into CASSFWTGGSNQPQHF.

This sequence joins TRBV15 and TRBJ2-7; 14 bases line up with TRBD2. V was clipped by 9 bases and J by 5 bases; unmatched bases: 9. Germline values: CDR1 LNHNV, CDR2 YYDKDF (reference sequence). This CDR3 region has 15 residues. The CDR3 nucleotides read TGTGCCACTACCGCTGGGACTAGCGGGAGCAACGAGCAGTACTTC. Its protein product is CATTAGTSGSNEQYF. Supplemented by reference TRBV15 and TRBJ2-7, the full variable domain reads DAMVIQNPRYQVTQFGKPVTLSCSQTLNHNVMYWYQQKSSQAPKLLFHYYDKDFNNEADTPDNFQSRRPNTSFCFLDIRSPGLGDTAMYLCATTAGTSGSNEQYFGPGTRLTVT.

The CDR3 loop is CAWSYATGTNSPLHF. CDR3 nucleotide sequence: TGTGCCTGGAGTTACGCTACAGGTACTAATTCACCCCTCCACTTT. The chain recombines TRBV30 with TRBJ1-6, with TRBD1 as a possible D gene (5 bases). Trimming took 2 bases from V and 6 from J, leaving 14 bases between them. CDR1 is GTSNPN, CDR2 SVGIG, per germline (reference sequence). CDR3 length equals 15 residues.

V usage is TRBV29-1 and J usage is TRBJ2-3, with D possibly matching TRBD1 (5 bases). V was pared by 5 bases and J by 1 base, with 7 bases between. Per the germline V gene, CDR1 is SQVTM and CDR2 is ANQGSEA. The CDR3 consists of 12 residues. The CDR3, as DNA: TGCAGCGTTCTGACAGGCACAGATACGCAGTATTTT. Residues: CSVLTGTDTQYF.

The chain links TRBV9 to TRBJ1-5, with 7 bases identical to TRBD1. V lost 3 bases, J lost 6 bases, and 0 bases stayed unmatched. Germline V gene data show CDR1 as SGDLS and CDR2 as YYNGEE. The CDR3 loop spans 12 amino acids. CDR3 in amino acids: CASSAGGQPQHF. The CDR3 DNA reads TGTGCCAGCAGCGCAGGGGGTCAGCCCCAGCATTTT.

V usage is TRBV11-2 and J usage is TRBJ2-5; D not resolved. V lost 4 bases to trimming and J lost 5 bases, with 5 bases between them. The CDR3 loop spans 11 amino acids. Germline values: CDR1 SGHAT, CDR2 FQNNGV. In DNA, the CDR3 is TGTGCCAGCAGCTCAGTGGAGACCCAGTACTTC. It translates to CASSSVETQYF.

The rearrangement links TRBV6-4 to TRBJ2-7; TRBD2 might be the D (5 bases). In germline, CDR1 is MRHNA, CDR2 SNTAGT. The V gene lost 6 bases and the J gene lost 4 bases, with 19 bases spanning the gap. The CDR3 loop spans 15 amino acids. The CDR3 DNA reads as TGTGCCAGCAGAGGTGATTTAACGGGGTGGTACGAGCAGTACTTC. Translated: CASRGDLTGWYEQYF.

The chain employs TRBV15 and TRBJ2-6, with a possible D match to TRBD2 (5 bases). Germline V gene lookup returns CDR1 LNHNV and CDR2 YYDKDF (reference sequence). Trimming stripped 5 bases from V and 0 bases from J, with 5 bases between. The CDR3 is 14 residues long. CDR3 coding DNA: TGTGCCACCAGCGGGAGCTCTGGGGCCAACGTCCTGACTTTC. This encodes CATSGSSGANVLTF. The whole variable domain, remainder taken from reference TRBV15 and TRBJ2-6, is DAMVIQNPRYQVTQFGKPVTLSCSQTLNHNVMYWYQQKSSQAPKLLFHYYDKDFNNEADTPDNFQSRRPNTSFCFLDIRSPGLGDTAMYLCATSGSSGANVLTFGAGSRLTVL.

The V and J genes are TRBV30 and TRBJ1-2; possibly TRBD1 for D (5 bases). V lost 2 bases and J lost 8, with 15 bases in between. CDR1 and CDR2 from the germline V gene are GTSNPN and SVGIG (reference sequence). CDR3 size: 13 residues. CDR3 bases: TGTGCCTGGAGTAAAACTCAGGGTGGGGGCTACACCTTC. It codes for CAWSKTQGGGYTF. The variable domain in full, with the rest retrieved from reference TRBV30 and TRBJ1-2, is SQTIHQWPATLVQPVGSPLSLECTVEGTSNPNLYWYRQAAGRGLQLLFYSVGIGQISSEVPQNLSASRPQDRQFILSSKKLLLSDSGFYLCAWSKTQGGGYTFGSGTRLTVV.

V is TRBV18 and J is TRBJ2-2, with D possibly TRBD1 on 10 matching bases. Germline-derived CDR1 and CDR2 are KGHSH and LQKENI. The V end lost 1 base, the J end lost 5 bases, and 17 bases lay between the germline ends. The CDR3 spans 17 residues. This CDR3 reads CASSPRLAGQGTGELFF. In DNA, the CDR3 is TGTGCCAGCTCACCACGGCTAGCGGGACAGGGGACCGGGGAGCTGTTTTTT.

The CDR3 loop reads CASRSPPKQGAVNTEAFF. DNA for the CDR3: TGTGCCAGCAGATCTCCCCCCAAACAGGGGGCGGTGAACACTGAAGCTTTCTTT. This rearrangement joins TRBV9 to TRBJ1-1; 9 nucleotides match TRBD1. Germline values: CDR1 SGDLS, CDR2 YYNGEE. The V gene end was trimmed by 5 bases and the J gene end by 0 bases; junction bases not matched to a gene: 14. The CDR3 is 18 amino acids.

V usage is TRBV5-1 and J usage is TRBJ2-3; D uncertain. Trimming removed 4 bases from V and 5 bases from J, with 17 bases in between. The germline V gene has CDR1 SGHRS and CDR2 YFSETQ. The CDR3 is made up of 15 amino acids. CDR3 sequence (DNA): TGCGCCAGCAGCGTGACGTCGACTTCACAAGATACGCAGTATTTT. It is translated as CASSVTSTSQDTQYF.

This chain connects TRBV5-1 to TRBJ1-1, with 7 bases lining up with TRBD1. The germline V gene encodes CDR1 SGHRS and CDR2 YFSETQ. Trimming removed 5 bases from V and 0 bases from J; junction bases left unmatched: 4. The CDR3 is made up of 14 amino acids. CDR3 sequence: CASSYGQVNTEAFF. DNA for the CDR3: TGCGCCAGCAGTTACGGACAGGTGAACACTGAAGCTTTCTTT.